Below are 18 T cell receptor beta chains sequenced from a single sample in a study of cytomegalovirus exposure and HLA in healthy donors. This PCR relied on a set of 60 Vbeta primers and 13 Jbeta primers. Libraries were prepared by immunoSEQ multiplex PCR; TCRdb keeps only in-frame clonotypes and omits some of them. Among 150,000 to 200,000 clones, roughly 87% were seen once, and the ten largest hold around 0.21%. Sequencing was carried out using PBMCs. These receptors all stem from a girl under two years old in good health and CMV-seronegative.

The J gene is TRBJ2-2, the V gene TRBV29-1; D is perhaps TRBD1 (5 bases). The CDR3 is 13 residues long. The germline V gene encodes CDR1 SQVTM and CDR2 ANQGSEA. Deletions cut 3 bases from V and 4 bases from J, with 9 bases between. The CDR3 DNA sequence: TGCAGCGTTGAGTGGGGCTCCACCGGGGAGCTGTTTTTT. Its protein product is CSVEWGSTGELFF.

This chain joins TRBV7-2 and TRBJ2-1; the match to TRBD2 covers 7 bases. The V segment lost 1 base and the J segment 1 base; nucleotides outside the gene matches: 13. The CDR3 is 19 residues long. Germline V CDR1 and CDR2: SGHTA, FQGNSA. The DNA of the CDR3 is TGTGCCAGCAGCTTAGTAAGTCTAGCGAGGGGAGGGTCCTACAATGAGCAGTTCTTC. It is translated as CASSLVSLARGGSYNEQFF.

This rearrangement joins TRBV4-2 to TRBJ2-1; the D gene is possibly TRBD2 (5 bases). CDR1 is LGHNA, CDR2 YNFKEQ, per germline. Trimming shortened V by 0 bases and J by 8 bases, and 8 bases separated the two germline ends. The CDR3 has 13 amino acids. The CDR3 DNA is TGTGCCAGCAGCCAAGATCGGGGAGATGAGCAGTTCTTC. It codes for CASSQDRGDEQFF.

V gene TRBV13 combines with J gene TRBJ1-2; TRBD1 aligns across 7 bases. Germline trimming cut 0 bases from V and 8 bases from J; bases unmatched to any gene: 3. The germline V gene has CDR1 PRHDT and CDR2 FYEKMQ (reference sequence). The CDR3 is 13 amino acids. The CDR3 is CASSLGTGLGYTF. As DNA, the CDR3 is TGTGCCAGCAGCTTAGGGACAGGGCTCGGCTACACCTTC.

The chain uses TRBV4-3 and TRBJ2-1, with D perhaps matching TRBD2 (6 bases). This CDR3 region has 15 residues. Germline loops: CDR1 LGHNA, CDR2 YSLEER. V was trimmed by 0 bases and J by 5 bases, leaving 11 bases between them. This CDR3 is CASSQDSGPDNEQFF. CDR3 sequence (DNA): TGCGCCAGCAGCCAAGATAGCGGACCCGACAATGAGCAGTTCTTC.

This clone appeared a few times. Here the CDR3 DNA reads TGTGCCAGCAGCTTAAGAGGACAAGTGAACACTGAAGCTTTCTTT. The encoded protein is CASSLRGQVNTEAFF. This chain joins TRBV11-2 and TRBJ1-1, with a tentative D call TRBD1 (5 bases). V shed 2 bases and J shed 0 bases, with 10 bases lying between them. The CDR3 loop spans 15 amino acids. Germline lookup yields CDR1 SGHAT and CDR2 FQNNGV. Combining the CDR3 with reference TRBV11-2 and TRBJ1-1 gives the whole variable domain EAGVAQSPRYKIIEKRQSVAFWCNPISGHATLYWYQQILGQGPKLLIQFQNNGVVDDSQLPKDRFSAERLKGVDSTLKIQPAKLEDSAVYLCASSLRGQVNTEAFFGQGTRLTVV.

The chain carries TRBV28 and TRBJ2-7, with 9 nucleotides matching TRBD2. With V trimmed by 6 bases and J by 2 bases, 11 bases remained unmatched. CDR1 MDHEN and CDR2 SYDVKM come from the germline V gene. The CDR3 covers 16 residues. This CDR3 reads CASSSTRTSATYEQYF. For the CDR3, the DNA is TGTGCCAGCAGCTCCACGCGGACTAGCGCTACCTACGAGCAGTACTTC.

A single count supports this clone. The chain uses TRBV4-1 and TRBJ2-3; D may be TRBD1 (5 bases). The CDR3 loop spans 14 amino acids. V was clipped by 1 base and J by 1 base, with 6 bases between them. Germline CDR1 MGHRA, CDR2 YSYEKL. This chain's CDR3 is CASSQVQGTDTQYF. CDR3 sequence (DNA): TGCGCCAGCAGCCAAGTACAGGGCACAGATACGCAGTATTTT.

In this sample, this clone turned up a few times. The chain joins TRBV5-6 to TRBJ2-2; possible D gene TRBD2, 5 bases. This CDR3 has 14 amino acids. Trimming pared 3 bases from V and 3 bases from J, leaving 9 bases between. Germline lookup yields CDR1 SGHDT and CDR2 YYEEEE. Here the CDR3 DNA reads TGTGCCAGCAGCTCTAAGGACTACACCGGGGAGCTGTTTTTT. This gives the protein CASSSKDYTGELFF.

V and J are TRBV29-1 and TRBJ2-3; 10 positions match TRBD2. CDR1 SQVTM and CDR2 ANQGSEA come from the germline V gene. The CDR3 runs to 15 residues. The V and J ends lost 2 bases and 1 base, in that order; junction bases with no gene match: 3. The CDR3 sequence is CSVEMLAGGTDTQYF. Written as DNA, the CDR3 is TGCAGCGTTGAAATGCTAGCGGGAGGCACAGATACGCAGTATTTT.

Written as DNA, the CDR3 is TGTGCCAGCAGCCCCGGGGGGGCCGACGGGGAGCTGTTTTTT. It translates to CASSPGGADGELFF. The rearrangement links TRBV7-3 to TRBJ2-2; TRBD2 matches at 8 bases. The V gene end was trimmed by 5 bases and the J gene end by 7 bases; junction bases not matched to a gene: 6. CDR1 is SGHTA and CDR2 is FQGTGA in the germline V gene. This CDR3 spans 14 amino acids.

Concerning this clone: Other DNA sequences of this sample code for an identical CDR3. The rearrangement uses TRBV20-1 and TRBJ2-7; weak D call: TRBD1 (6 bases). Trimming took 5 bases from V and 3 from J, leaving 8 bases between them. This CDR3 is built from 11 residues. Germline CDR1 and CDR2: DFQATT and SNEGSKA (reference sequence). CDR3 residues: CSASGVYEQYF. The CDR3 nucleotides read TGCAGTGCTTCAGGGGTCTACGAGCAGTACTTC.

In this sample, this clone turned up once. CDR3 region: CASSQVKEASRSYEQYF. The CDR3 DNA reads as TGTGCCAGCAGCCAAGTAAAGGAGGCTAGCCGGTCCTACGAGCAGTACTTC. This rearrangement joins TRBV4-2 to TRBJ2-7; D may be TRBD2 (5 bases). This CDR3 has 17 amino acids. Between the trimmed V and J ends, which lost 1 base and 1 base, there was a span of 17 bases. The germline V gene encodes CDR1 LGHNA and CDR2 YNFKEQ.

Details on this clone: This same CDR3 is encoded by further DNA sequences in the sample. J is TRBJ2-3 and V is TRBV15; D call uncertain. Germline V CDR1 and CDR2: LNHNV, YYDKDF (reference sequence). V lost 0 bases and J 4 bases, leaving 5 bases between the germline ends. The CDR3 has 13 residues. CDR3 sequence reads: CATSRDRADTQYF. The DNA for the CDR3 is TGTGCCACCAGCAGAGATCGGGCAGATACGCAGTATTTT.

The chain combines TRBV6-5 with TRBJ2-3; possible D gene TRBD2, 7 bases. Germline CDR1 reads MNHEY; CDR2 reads SVGAGI. V dropped 5 bases and J dropped 10 bases, with 16 bases sitting between them. The CDR3 runs to 13 residues. CDR3 in DNA: TGTGCCAGCAGTCAACAGGGACTACCCTCGCAGTATTTT. This sequence encodes CASSQQGLPSQYF.

The chain employs TRBV20-1 and TRBJ1-2, with D perhaps matching TRBD1 (6 bases). CDR1 is DFQATT, CDR2 SNEGSKA, per germline (reference sequence). The CDR3 is made up of 11 amino acids. V lost 8 bases, J lost 5 bases, and 12 bases lay in between. Here the CDR3 DNA reads TGCAGTAAGGGGGTTACGTATGGCTACACCTTC. Encoded protein: CSKGVTYGYTF.

The rearrangement uses TRBV7-8 and TRBJ2-5, with TRBD2 identical over 12 bases. The CDR3 has 16 residues. The germline V gene encodes CDR1 SGHVS and CDR2 FQNEAQ. V lost 5 bases, J lost 4 bases, and 8 bases stayed unmatched. DNA for the CDR3: TGTGCCAGCAGCACCGGACTAGCGGGGTTTGGAGAGACCCAGTACTTC. Amino acid sequence: CASSTGLAGFGETQYF.

This sequence joins TRBV2 and TRBJ2-3; a weak D match, TRBD2 (6 bases). Trimming cost V 7 bases and J 0 bases, with 17 bases left between them. The germline gives CDR1 SNHLY, CDR2 FYNNEI. The CDR3 runs to 16 residues. CDR3 loop: CASTHGLSGSTDTQYF. The CDR3 region has the DNA TGTGCCAGCACCCACGGACTTAGCGGTAGCACAGATACGCAGTATTTT.